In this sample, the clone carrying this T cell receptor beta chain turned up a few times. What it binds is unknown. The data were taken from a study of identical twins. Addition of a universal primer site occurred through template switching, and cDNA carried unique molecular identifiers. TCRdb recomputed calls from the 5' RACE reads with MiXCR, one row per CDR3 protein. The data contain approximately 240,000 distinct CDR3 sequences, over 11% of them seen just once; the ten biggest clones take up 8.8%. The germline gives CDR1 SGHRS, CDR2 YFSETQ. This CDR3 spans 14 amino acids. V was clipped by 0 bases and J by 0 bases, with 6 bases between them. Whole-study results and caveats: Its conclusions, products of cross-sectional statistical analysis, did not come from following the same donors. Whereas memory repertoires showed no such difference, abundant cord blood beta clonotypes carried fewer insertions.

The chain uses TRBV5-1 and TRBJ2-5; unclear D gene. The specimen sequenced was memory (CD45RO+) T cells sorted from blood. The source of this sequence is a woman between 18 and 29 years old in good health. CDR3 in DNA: TGCGCCAGCAGCTTGGCTTTCGACCAAGAGACCCAGTACTTC. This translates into CASSLAFDQETQYF. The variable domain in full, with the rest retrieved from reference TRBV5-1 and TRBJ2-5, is KAGVTQTPRYLIKTRGQQVTLSCSPISGHRSVSWYQQTPGQGLQFLFEYFSETQRNKGNFPGRFSGRQFSNSRSEMNVSTLELGDSALYLCASSLAFDQETQYFGPGTRLLVL.